Listed below are T cell receptor beta chains from one sample, sequenced in a study of radiotherapy plus CTLA-4 blockade in lung cancer. TCRdb keeps only in-frame clones here, not all; method: immunoSEQ multiplex PCR. Of around 70,000 clones detected, over 80% appear once; the ten largest clones hold 3.5% to 5%. Sequencing was performed on peripheral blood, taken from a patient treated with radiotherapy plus ipilimumab. Receptor source: a human donor with non-small cell lung cancer who had a partial response to radiotherapy plus ipilimumab. CDR3s include the opening cysteine and the closing phenylalanine or tryptophan. D genes are given only for firm matches. A row's size may be missing; if present it is once, few, many or a size class.

v_call	clone_size	j_call	d_call	cdr3_nt	cdr3_aa
TRBV19	once	TRBJ1-1	.	TGTGCCAGTAGTATACTTCCAGGGATGAACACTGAAGCTTTCTTT	CASSILPGMNTEAFF
TRBV5-1	.	TRBJ2-7	TRBD2	TGCGCCAGCAGACCTGGGACTAGCGGGGTCATCTACGAGCAGTACTTC	CASRPGTSGVIYEQYF
TRBV10-3	.	TRBJ1-1	.	TGTGCCTCAGGTGACAGGAACACTGAAGCTTTCTTT	CASGDRNTEAFF
TRBV7-8	.	TRBJ2-3	TRBD1	TGTGCCAGCAGCTTTGGGACAGAAAACACAGATACGCAGTATTTT	CASSFGTENTDTQYF
TRBV18	.	TRBJ1-2	.	TGTGCCAGCTCACAATCCCGGGAGGCCTATGGCTACACCTTC	CASSQSREAYGYTF
TRBV5-6	.	TRBJ2-5	.	TGTGCCAGCAGCTTGTCGTTAAGGAGGGGCTCGGAGACCCAGTACTTC	CASSLSLRRGSETQYF
TRBV19	.	TRBJ2-1	TRBD2	TGTGCCAGTACTAATAGAGGGGCTAGCGGGAGCTCCTACAATGAGCAGTTCTTC	CASTNRGASGSSYNEQFF
TRBV10-3	.	TRBJ2-1	TRBD2	TGTGCCTCCCACGAGGCTAGCGGGAGGGCGGTAGAGCAGTTCTTC	CASHEASGRAVEQFF
TRBV14	.	TRBJ2-2	TRBD1	TGTGCCAGCAGCCGATTACCGGGACAGGAGGGCACCGGGGAGCTGTTTTTT	CASSRLPGQEGTGELFF
TRBV5-1	.	TRBJ2-2	TRBD1	TGCGCCAGCAGTAAGCAGGGGGCGGGCACCGGGGAGCTGTTTTTT	CASSKQGAGTGELFF
TRBV6-1	.	TRBJ1-1	.	TGTGCCAGCAGTGAATGGCTCTCCCAAACTGAAGCTTTCTTT	CASSEWLSQTEAFF
TRBV20-1	.	TRBJ1-1	.	TGCAGTGCTAGAGACTTAGAAGCTTTCTTT	CSARDLEAFF
TRBV28	.	TRBJ2-3	TRBD2	TGTGCCAGCAGTGGGGTAGCGGGACCAGATACGCAGTATTTT	CASSGVAGPDTQYF
TRBV28	.	TRBJ2-7	TRBD1	TGTGCCAGCAGTTCCCGGGACAGGGACGAGCAGTACTTC	CASSSRDRDEQYF
TRBV9	.	TRBJ1-2	TRBD1	TGTGCCAGCAGCCCACGATTGGGACAGGATACTTATGGCTACACCTTC	CASSPRLGQDTYGYTF
TRBV11-1	few	TRBJ2-7	.	TGTGCCAGCAGCTTAGTAGCCGTAGAGACCAACGAGCAGTACTTC	CASSLVAVETNEQYF
TRBV5-1	.	TRBJ1-4	.	TGCGCCAGCAGCACTGGTAACGGGGGAAACAATGAAAAACTGTTTTTT	CASSTGNGGNNEKLFF
TRBV5-1	.	TRBJ1-2	TRBD1	TGCGCCAGCAGCTTGGATGATGGGAACAGGGGAGACTATGGCTACACCTTC	CASSLDDGNRGDYGYTF
TRBV28	.	TRBJ1-2	TRBD1	TGTGCCAGCAGTACACACAGGGGGTTCTATGGCTACACCTTC	CASSTHRGFYGYTF
TRBV13	.	TRBJ2-7	TRBD2	TGTGCCAGCTACCTTAGCGGGAGTCGTGACTACGAGCAGTACTTC	CASYLSGSRDYEQYF
TRBV11-2	.	TRBJ2-7	TRBD1	TGTGCCAGCAGCTCCGGGACAGGGGGTTACTTC	CASSSGTGGYF
TRBV7-9	.	TRBJ2-2	TRBD1	TGTGCCAGCAGCCCTGTCGGCAGGGGGCTGAAGGAGCTGTTTTTT	CASSPVGRGLKELFF
TRBV10-2	few	TRBJ1-4	.	TGCGCCAGCAGTGATTCGGACTCCGGAAGGCGAAAACTGTTTTTT	CASSDSDSGRRKLFF
TRBV11-2	.	TRBJ1-2	TRBD1	TGTGCCAGCAGCTTGATACAGGGGGGGAGCTATGGCTACACCTTC	CASSLIQGGSYGYTF